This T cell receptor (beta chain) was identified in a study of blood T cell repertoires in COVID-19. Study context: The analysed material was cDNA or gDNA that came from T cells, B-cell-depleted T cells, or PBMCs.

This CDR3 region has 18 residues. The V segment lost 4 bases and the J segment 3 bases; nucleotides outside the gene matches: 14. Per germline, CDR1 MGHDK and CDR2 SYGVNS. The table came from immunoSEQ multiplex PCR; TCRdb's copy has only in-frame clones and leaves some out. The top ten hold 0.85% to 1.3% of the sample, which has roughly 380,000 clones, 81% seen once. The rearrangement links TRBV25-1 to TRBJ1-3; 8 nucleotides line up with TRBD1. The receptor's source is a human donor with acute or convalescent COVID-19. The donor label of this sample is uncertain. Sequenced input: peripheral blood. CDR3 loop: CASSGLLTGVGFGNTIYF. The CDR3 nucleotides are TGTGCCAGCAGTGGGCTTCTGACAGGGGTAGGATTTGGAAACACCATATATTTT.